This entry lists 4 T cell receptor beta chains sequenced from one sample in a study of shared clonotypes between healthy human individuals. The table came from immunoSEQ multiplex PCR; TCRdb's copy has only in-frame clones and leaves some out. The table includes 2 million to 2.5 million clones, approximately 93% detected once. Source material: naive CD4+ T cells from PBMCs. The sample's subset: CD45RA+ positively selected. Every receptor here comes from a man between 18 and 35 years old in good health. Some clones in this sample may be carry-over from other donors' samples.

Concerning this clone: Additional DNA sequences in this sample encode the identical CDR3. The genes are TRBV28 and TRBJ2-7; D is undetermined. V gave up 7 bases and J gave up 2 bases, with 12 bases separating them. This CDR3 has 13 residues. Looked up from germline, CDR1 is MDHEN and CDR2 is SYDVKM. CDR3: CASNGRPTYEQYF. The CDR3 nucleotides read TGTGCCAGCAACGGCAGGCCGACCTACGAGCAGTACTTC.

A few counts support this clone. This chain joins TRBV30 and TRBJ1-1; 7 bases agree with TRBD1. This CDR3 spans 14 amino acids. V gave up 5 bases and J gave up 11 bases; unmatched junction bases: 17. The germline V gene encodes CDR1 GTSNPN and CDR2 SVGIG (reference sequence). As DNA, the CDR3 is TGTGCCTGGGACCCAGGGACAGCCGAAGTTGAGGCTTTCTTT. Translation gives CAWDPGTAEVEAFF.

The rearrangement links TRBV11-2 to TRBJ1-4, with TRBD1 as a possible D gene (5 bases). The V end was cut by 3 bases, the J end by 7 bases, with 12 bases between. CDR1 is SGHAT, CDR2 FQNNGV, per germline. The CDR3 covers 14 residues. The CDR3, as DNA: TGTGCCAGCAGCTTGCCGGGGGATGGTGAAAAACTGTTTTTT. Translation gives CASSLPGDGEKLFF.

V gene TRBV28 combines with J gene TRBJ1-4; D possibly corresponds to TRBD1 (6 bases). CDR3 length: 15 amino acids. Germline CDR1 reads MDHEN; CDR2 reads SYDVKM. V dropped 2 bases and J dropped 8 bases, with 15 bases sitting between them. The CDR3: CASSLNGQTGEKLFF. DNA for the CDR3: TGTGCCAGCAGTTTAAATGGACAGACGGGAGAAAAACTGTTTTTT.